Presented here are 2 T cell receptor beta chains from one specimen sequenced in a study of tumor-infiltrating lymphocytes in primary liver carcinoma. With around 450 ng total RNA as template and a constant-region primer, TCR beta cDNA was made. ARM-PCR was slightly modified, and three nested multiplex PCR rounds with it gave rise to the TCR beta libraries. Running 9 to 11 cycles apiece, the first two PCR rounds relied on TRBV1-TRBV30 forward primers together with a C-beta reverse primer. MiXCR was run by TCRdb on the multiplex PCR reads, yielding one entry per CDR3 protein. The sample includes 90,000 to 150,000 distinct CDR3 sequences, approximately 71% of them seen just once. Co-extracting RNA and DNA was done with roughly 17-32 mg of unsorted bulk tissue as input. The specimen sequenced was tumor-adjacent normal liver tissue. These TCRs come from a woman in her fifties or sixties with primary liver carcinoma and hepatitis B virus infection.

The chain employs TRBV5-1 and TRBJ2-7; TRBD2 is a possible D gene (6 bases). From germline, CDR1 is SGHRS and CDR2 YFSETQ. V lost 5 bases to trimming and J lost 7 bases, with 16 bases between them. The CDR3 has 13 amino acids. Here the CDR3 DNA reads TGCGCCAGCAGACTCTTGGGGGGTTTTGAGCAGTACTTC. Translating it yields CASRLLGGFEQYF.

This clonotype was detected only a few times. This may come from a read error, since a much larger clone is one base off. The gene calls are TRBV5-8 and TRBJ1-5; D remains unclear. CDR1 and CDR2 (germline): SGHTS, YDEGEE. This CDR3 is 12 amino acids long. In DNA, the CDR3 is TGTGCCAGCAGCTTAGGTAATCGGCCCCAGCATTTT. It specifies CASSLGNRPQHF.